The 30 T cell receptor beta chains below were found in one sample sequenced in a study of T cells in Graves' hyperthyroidism and ophthalmopathy. TCR beta CDR3 regions were amplified from RNA transcripts. HTBI primers were employed in a first-round RT-PCR of the TCR CDR3. MiXCR, run by TCRdb on the multiplex PCR reads, gives a single entry per CDR3 protein. Among about 620,000 distinct CDR3 sequences listed, about 16% were seen once. Source material: blood. These receptors were obtained from a woman in her thirties with Graves' hyperthyroidism.

This clonotype was seen at least ten times. This chain joins TRBV2 and TRBJ2-1; D may match TRBD1 or TRBD2 (7 bases each). This CDR3 comprises 14 residues. The germline CDR1 and CDR2 sequences are SNHLY and FYNNEI. The ends were cut back, 6 bases at V and 8 bases at J, with 17 bases in the middle. The chain's CDR3 is CASRQGRGMDEQFF. CDR3 in DNA: TGTGCCAGCAGACAGGGGAGGGGAATGGATGAGCAGTTCTTC.

This clonotype was observed many times. CDR3 sequence reads: CASSYRGTYEQYF. DNA of the CDR3: TGTGCCAGCAGTTACAGGGGGACCTACGAGCAGTACTTC. V and J are TRBV28 and TRBJ2-7; TRBD1 aligns across 8 bases. Germline V gives CDR1 MDHEN, CDR2 SYDVKM. The CDR3 is 13 amino acids. V lost 4 bases to trimming and J lost 2 bases; unmatched junction nucleotides: 1.

The gene calls are TRBV5-1 and TRBJ2-1; 7 bases line up with TRBD1. The length of the CDR3 is 14 residues. Per germline, CDR1 SGHRS and CDR2 YFSETQ. The junction had 4 bases not matched to a gene; V was cut back by 6 bases and J by 1 base. CDR3 in DNA: TGCGCCAGCACCCCGGACAGGTCCTACAATGAGCAGTTCTTC. Translated, it gives CASTPDRSYNEQFF. The full variable domain, rest sourced from reference TRBV5-1 and TRBJ2-1, is KAGVTQTPRYLIKTRGQQVTLSCSPISGHRSVSWYQQTPGQGLQFLFEYFSETQRNKGNFPGRFSGRQFSNSRSEMNVSTLELGDSALYLCASTPDRSYNEQFFGPGTRLTVL.

A few counts support this clonotype. This may be a read error, as it is one base from a much larger clone. The chain uses TRBV10-2 and TRBJ2-7, with D perhaps matching TRBD1 or TRBD2 (5 bases each). Germline values: CDR1 WSHSY, CDR2 SAAADI. Trimming cost V 5 bases and J 7 bases, with 12 bases left between them. This CDR3 is 12 amino acids long. CDR3 in amino acids: CASSNAGTEQYF. In DNA form, the CDR3 reads TGCGCCAGCAGTAATGCAGGGACGGAGCAGTACTTC.

Ten or more counts support this clonotype. This chain connects TRBV7-2 to TRBJ2-5, with D hard to call. The CDR3 is made up of 16 amino acids. Trimming took off 2 bases at V and 4 bases at J, with 17 bases between the two ends. Germline CDR1 and CDR2: SGHTA and FQGNSA. The CDR3 nucleotides read TGTGCCAGCAGCTTAATGAGTTTCACCATACCAGAGACCCAGTACTTC. Translation: CASSLMSFTIPETQYF.

On this clonotype: A much more abundant neighbour one base away suggests this may be a read error. The V call is TRBV6-1, the J call TRBJ2-3, with 9 bases that match TRBD2. Per the germline V gene, CDR1 is MNHNS and CDR2 is SASEGT. This CDR3 region has 15 residues. J lost 4 bases, V lost 7 bases, and 9 bases had no gene match. The CDR3 loop reads CASTLSGGRADTQYF. Here the CDR3 DNA reads TGTGCCAGCACCCTCAGCGGGGGGCGAGCAGATACGCAGTATTTT.

This clonotype showed up many times. The chain recombines TRBV2 with TRBJ2-3, with 9 positions matching TRBD2. The CDR3 is made up of 14 amino acids. The J segment lost 6 bases and the V segment lost 11 bases, leaving 12 bases of the junction unmatched. CDR1 is SNHLY, CDR2 FYNNEI, per germline. For the CDR3, the DNA is TGTGCCTGCCGACTAGCGGTAACGGTTGATACGCAGTATTTT. The encoded protein is CACRLAVTVDTQYF.

The chain links TRBV29-1 to TRBJ1-1; weak D call: TRBD1 (5 bases). The CDR3 spans 12 residues. Germline loops: CDR1 SQVTM, CDR2 ANQGSEA. The ends were cut back, 8 bases at V and 8 bases at J, with 18 bases in the middle. CDR3 in amino acids: CSSYESGPEAFF. The CDR3 coding sequence is TGCAGCTCGTATGAATCGGGGCCCGAAGCTTTCTTT. The full variable domain, with the rest looked up from reference TRBV29-1 and TRBJ1-1, is SAVISQKPSRDICQRGTSLTIQCQVDSQVTMMFWYRQQPGQSLTLIATANQGSEATYESGFVIDKFPISRPNLTFSTLTVSNMSPEDSSIYLCSSYESGPEAFFGQGTRLTVV.

The sample holds many counts of this clonotype. V gene TRBV5-6 combines with J gene TRBJ2-5; the D gene is possibly TRBD1 (5 bases). Germline values: CDR1 SGHDT, CDR2 YYEEEE. This CDR3 is built from 14 residues. The ends were cut back, 0 bases at V and 3 bases at J, with 9 bases in the middle. The CDR3 nucleotides are TGTGCCAGCAGCTTGGTGACAGCTAAAGAGACCCAGTACTTC. This translates into CASSLVTAKETQYF.

The chain is built from TRBV7-9 and TRBJ1-1; D might be TRBD1 (6 bases). V lost 4 bases and J lost 5, with 17 bases in between. This CDR3 has 15 residues. CDR1 and CDR2 from the germline V gene are SEHNR and FQNEAQ (reference sequence). The CDR3 loop is CASSYWDNGDTEAFF. As DNA, the CDR3 is TGTGCCAGCAGCTACTGGGACAATGGCGATACTGAAGCTTTCTTT.

V and J are TRBV7-9 and TRBJ2-7; D is unclear. CDR3 length: 13 residues. Trimming removed 0 bases from V and 6 bases from J, with 9 bases in between. Germline CDR1 and CDR2: SEHNR and FQNEAQ (reference sequence). The DNA for the CDR3 is TGTGCCAGCAGCTTAGCCTGGGCTGGCGAGCAGTACTTC. It is translated as CASSLAWAGEQYF.

The table lists this clonotype with many counts. The chain couples TRBV20-1 to TRBJ2-7, with D possibly TRBD1 on 6 matching bases. Germline V gene lookup returns CDR1 DFQATT and CDR2 SNEGSKA (reference sequence). The length of the CDR3 is 13 residues. The germline V and J ends were trimmed by 5 bases and 4 bases, with 15 bases remaining between them. The CDR3 spells CSASRDRRYEQYF. As DNA, the CDR3 is TGCAGTGCTTCCCGCGACAGGCGATACGAGCAGTACTTC.

This clonotype was observed at least ten times. The chain recombines TRBV28 with TRBJ1-5; D call uncertain. Trimming cost V 5 bases and J 4 bases, with 9 bases left between them. This CDR3 is 13 amino acids long. Germline CDR1 reads MDHEN; CDR2 reads SYDVKM. The CDR3 loop is CASSEAINQPQHF. In nucleotides, the CDR3 is TGTGCCAGCAGTGAGGCCATTAATCAGCCCCAGCATTTT.

At least ten counts were recorded for this clonotype. The chain combines TRBV12-3 or TRBV12-4 with TRBJ2-3; D gene ambiguous. V was clipped by 2 bases and J by 6 bases, with 12 bases between them. This CDR3 spans 14 amino acids. Here the CDR3 reads CASSLSVRSDTQYF. In DNA form, the CDR3 reads TGTGCCAGCAGTTTATCGGTACGTTCGGATACGCAGTATTTT.

This clonotype was counted ten times or more. The chain couples TRBV28 to TRBJ2-7; D remains ambiguous. Germline V CDR1 and CDR2: MDHEN, SYDVKM. The CDR3 has 14 amino acids. The V end lost 2 bases, the J end lost 3 bases, and 11 bases lay between the germline ends. The CDR3 DNA sequence: TGTGCCAGCAGTTTACCCGCACCAGGCTACGAGCAGTACTTC. It encodes CASSLPAPGYEQYF.

Many counts were recorded for this clonotype. This sequence joins TRBV19 and TRBJ1-1; 8 nucleotides line up with TRBD1. The CDR3 totals 15 residues. Germline V gene data show CDR1 as LNHDA and CDR2 as SQIVND (reference sequence). J gave up 1 base and V 5 bases, and 6 bases lay outside the gene matches. This CDR3 reads CASSARQGQNTEAFF. The CDR3 region has the DNA TGTGCCAGTAGTGCGCGACAGGGGCAGAACACTGAAGCTTTCTTT.

The chain combines TRBV27 with TRBJ2-2; D is perhaps TRBD1 (5 bases). V gave up 7 bases and J gave up 5 bases, with 20 bases separating them. This CDR3 region has 16 residues. The germline V gene encodes CDR1 MNHEY and CDR2 SMNVEV (reference sequence). The CDR3 region has the DNA TGTGCCAGCACCGTTGGGCAGGGAAGAAATACCGGGGAGCTGTTTTTT. Protein product: CASTVGQGRNTGELFF.

There are many counts of this clonotype. CDR3 DNA sequence: TGTGCCAGCAGCTACAGGGGTTATAATTCACCCCTCCACTTT. Translated, it gives CASSYRGYNSPLHF. The chain combines TRBV11-2 with TRBJ1-6, with 7 bases identical to TRBD1. CDR1 SGHAT and CDR2 FQNNGV come from the germline V gene. After removal of 4 bases from V and 4 bases from J, the junction contained 1 base not matched to a gene. This CDR3 spans 14 amino acids.

The table lists this clonotype with many counts. The rearrangement uses TRBV15 and TRBJ2-5; TRBD2 is a possible D gene (5 bases). Germline V gene data show CDR1 as LNHNV and CDR2 as YYDKDF (reference sequence). Trimming left V 5 bases short and J 4 bases short, with 17 bases between. The CDR3 is made up of 15 amino acids. CDR3 DNA: TGTGCCACCAGCTACCTACTAGACCCGGGAGAGACCCAGTACTTC. It encodes CATSYLLDPGETQYF.

The chain uses TRBV5-4 and TRBJ2-7; 10 bases agree with TRBD1. The ends lost 4 bases at V and 8 bases at J; junction bases unmatched: 9. Per the germline V gene, CDR1 is SGHNT and CDR2 is YYREEE (reference sequence). The CDR3 is 14 residues long. The chain's CDR3 is CASSHWDRGWKQYF. DNA for the CDR3: TGTGCCAGCAGCCACTGGGACAGGGGCTGGAAGCAGTACTTC.

This clonotype was counted between two and nine times. DNA for the CDR3: TGCAGTGCTAGAGACAGGGGAAAAGAGACCCAGTACTTC. This gives the protein CSARDRGKETQYF. This chain uses TRBV20-1 with TRBJ2-5; a possible D gene is TRBD1 (6 bases). CDR1 DFQATT and CDR2 SNEGSKA come from the germline V gene (reference sequence). The V gene lost 0 bases and the J gene lost 3 bases, with 8 bases spanning the gap. The CDR3 has 13 amino acids.

This chain joins TRBV4-1 and TRBJ2-7, with 12 bases lining up with TRBD2. The CDR3 contains 16 residues. Germline values: CDR1 MGHRA, CDR2 YSYEKL. V dropped 0 bases and J dropped 4; count of bases not matched to a gene: 4. The CDR3 DNA follows: TGCGCCAGCAGCCAAGATGCCCTAGCGGGAGGGTACGAGCAGTACTTC. This translates into CASSQDALAGGYEQYF.

The J gene is TRBJ2-7, the V gene TRBV6-1; no clear D gene. Germline V gene lookup returns CDR1 MNHNS and CDR2 SASEGT. V lost 7 bases and J 2 bases, leaving 9 bases between the germline ends. The CDR3 has 12 residues. The CDR3 protein is CASKYPTYEQYF. The CDR3, as DNA: TGTGCCAGCAAGTACCCCACCTACGAGCAGTACTTC.

This clonotype was recorded at least ten times. The chain has TRBV7-9 and TRBJ2-1, with 7 bases that match TRBD1. Germline lookup yields CDR1 SEHNR and CDR2 FQNEAQ (reference sequence). CDR3 length: 16 residues. V was pared by 5 bases and J by 0 bases, with 7 bases of the junction left unmatched. The CDR3 loop reads CASSPTGASSYNEQFF. The CDR3, as DNA: TGTGCCAGCAGCCCCACAGGGGCTAGCTCCTACAATGAGCAGTTCTTC.

This clonotype was counted many times. J is TRBJ2-1 and V is TRBV11-2, with 9 bases lining up with TRBD2. Trimming took 3 bases from V and 10 from J; bases not matched to a gene: 10. The CDR3 extends over 15 amino acids. In germline, CDR1 is SGHAT, CDR2 FQNNGV. CDR3 nucleotides: TGTGCCAGCAGCTTCCATAGCGGGGGAGGTTTGGAGCAGTTCTTC. It translates to CASSFHSGGGLEQFF.

This clonotype appeared a few times. The chain recombines TRBV20-1 with TRBJ2-5; 8 bases match TRBD1. The CDR3 contains 13 residues. CDR1 DFQATT and CDR2 SNEGSKA come from the germline V gene (reference sequence). V dropped 5 bases and J dropped 1; count of bases not matched to a gene: 3. The CDR3 spells CSAWTGSQETQYF. As DNA, the CDR3 is TGCAGTGCTTGGACAGGGTCCCAAGAGACCCAGTACTTC.

This clonotype was detected ten times or more. The J gene is TRBJ2-7, the V gene TRBV9; D is ambiguous. The CDR3 sequence is 14 residues long. CDR1 and CDR2 (germline): SGDLS, YYNGEE. Trimming took 0 bases from V and 1 from J, leaving 8 bases between them. The CDR3 DNA follows: TGTGCCAGCAGCGTAGGTGGGCTATCCTACGAGCAGTACTTC. It yields the protein CASSVGGLSYEQYF. Supplemented by reference TRBV9 and TRBJ2-7, the full variable domain reads DSGVTQTPKHLITATGQRVTLRCSPRSGDLSVYWYQQSLDQGLQFLIQYYNGEERAKGNILERFSAQQFPDLHSELNLSSLELGDSALYFCASSVGGLSYEQYFGPGTRLTVT.

This clonotype was counted ten times or more. The chain recombines TRBV11-2 with TRBJ2-2; possible D gene TRBD1, 6 bases. Germline loops: CDR1 SGHAT, CDR2 FQNNGV. The CDR3 has 18 amino acids. The V end was cut by 4 bases, the J end by 1 base, with 19 bases between. CDR3 in amino acids: CASSSTRLRDKNTGELFF. In DNA, the CDR3 is TGTGCCAGCAGCTCAACTAGACTCAGGGACAAGAACACCGGGGAGCTGTTTTTT.

This clonotype was picked up a small number of times. This rearrangement joins TRBV5-1 to TRBJ2-7; TRBD1 aligns across 9 bases. This CDR3 is built from 14 residues. Trimming removed 4 bases from V and 4 bases from J; junction bases left unmatched: 6. Germline V gene sequence: CDR1 SGHRS, CDR2 YFSETQ. CDR3 sequence (DNA): TGCGCCAGCAGCCCCCGGGACAGGGTATACGAGCAGTACTTC. Translating gives CASSPRDRVYEQYF.

In this sample, this clonotype turned up many times. This chain links TRBV7-2 with TRBJ2-7, with 8 bases that match TRBD1. The germline V gene encodes CDR1 SGHTA and CDR2 FQGNSA. V was clipped by 1 base and J by 3 bases; unmatched bases: 5. The CDR3 consists of 15 residues. The CDR3 here is CASSLVGGTGYEQYF. In DNA, the CDR3 is TGTGCCAGCAGCTTAGTTGGCGGGACAGGCTACGAGCAGTACTTC.